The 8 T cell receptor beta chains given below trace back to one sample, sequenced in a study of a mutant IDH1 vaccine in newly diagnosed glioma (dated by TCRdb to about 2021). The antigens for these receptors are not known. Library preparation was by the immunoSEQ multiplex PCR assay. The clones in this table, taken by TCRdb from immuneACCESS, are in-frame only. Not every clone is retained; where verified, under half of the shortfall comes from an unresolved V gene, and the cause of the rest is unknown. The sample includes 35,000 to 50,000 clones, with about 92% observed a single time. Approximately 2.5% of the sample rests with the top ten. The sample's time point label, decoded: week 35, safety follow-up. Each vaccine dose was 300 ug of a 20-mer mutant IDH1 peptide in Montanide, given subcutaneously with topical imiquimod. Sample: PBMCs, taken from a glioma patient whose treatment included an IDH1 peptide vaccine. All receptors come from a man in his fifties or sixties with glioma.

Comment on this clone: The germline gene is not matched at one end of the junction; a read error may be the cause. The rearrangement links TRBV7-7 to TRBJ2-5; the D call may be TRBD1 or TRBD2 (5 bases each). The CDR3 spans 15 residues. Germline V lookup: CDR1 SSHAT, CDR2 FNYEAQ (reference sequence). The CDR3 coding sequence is TGTGCTAGCAGCTTATCCGGGGCAGGGCGAGAGACCCAGTACTTC. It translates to CASSLSGAGRETQYF.

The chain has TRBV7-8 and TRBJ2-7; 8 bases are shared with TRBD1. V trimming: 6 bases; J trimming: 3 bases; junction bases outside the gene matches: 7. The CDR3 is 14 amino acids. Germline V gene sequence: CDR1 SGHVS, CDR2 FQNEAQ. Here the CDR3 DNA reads TGTGCCAGCAGTTTTGGACAGGGTGGCTACGAGCAGTACTTC. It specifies CASSFGQGGYEQYF.

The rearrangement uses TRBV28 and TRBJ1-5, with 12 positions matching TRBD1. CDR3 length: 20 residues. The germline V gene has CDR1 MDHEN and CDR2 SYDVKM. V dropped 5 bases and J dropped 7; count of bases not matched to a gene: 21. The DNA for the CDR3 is TGTGCCAGCAGTCTCGCCGGGACAGGGGGCAATTTGGGCTCTCGGCAGCCCCAGCATTTT. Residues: CASSLAGTGGNLGSRQPQHF. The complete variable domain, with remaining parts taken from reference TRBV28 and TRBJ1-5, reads DVKVTQSSRYLVKRTGEKVFLECVQDMDHENMFWYRQDPGLGLRLIYFSYDVKMKEKGDIPEGYSVSREKKERFSLILESASTNQTSMYLCASSLAGTGGNLGSRQPQHFGDGTRLSIL.

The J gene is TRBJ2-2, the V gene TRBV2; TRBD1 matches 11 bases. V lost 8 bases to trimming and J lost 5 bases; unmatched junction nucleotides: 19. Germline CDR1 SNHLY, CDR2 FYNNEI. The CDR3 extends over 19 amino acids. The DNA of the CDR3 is TGTGCCAGCTCCCGAGTCGGGGACAGGGGGTATATGGAGACCGGGGAGCTGTTTTTT. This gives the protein CASSRVGDRGYMETGELFF. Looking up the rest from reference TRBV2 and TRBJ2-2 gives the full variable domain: EPEVTQTPSHQVTQMGQEVILRCVPISNHLYFYWYRQILGQKVEFLVSFYNNEISEKSEIFDDQFSVERPDGSNFTLKIRSTKLEDSAMYFCASSRVGDRGYMETGELFFGEGSRLTVL.

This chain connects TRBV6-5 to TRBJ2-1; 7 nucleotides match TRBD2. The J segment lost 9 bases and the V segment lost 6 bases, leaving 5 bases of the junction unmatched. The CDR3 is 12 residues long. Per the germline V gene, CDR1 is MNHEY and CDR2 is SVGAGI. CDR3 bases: TGTGCCAGCAGCCCCCCGGGAGGTGAGCAGTTCTTC. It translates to CASSPPGGEQFF.

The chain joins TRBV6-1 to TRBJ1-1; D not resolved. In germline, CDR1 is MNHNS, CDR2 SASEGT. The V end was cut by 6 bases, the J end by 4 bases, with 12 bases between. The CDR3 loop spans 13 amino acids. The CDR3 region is CASSAILGTEAFF. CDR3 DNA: TGTGCCAGCAGCGCGATCCTAGGCACTGAAGCTTTCTTT.

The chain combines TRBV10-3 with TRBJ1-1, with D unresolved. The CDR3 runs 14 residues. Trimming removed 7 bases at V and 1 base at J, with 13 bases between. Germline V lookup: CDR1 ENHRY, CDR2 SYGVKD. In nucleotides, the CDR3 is TGTGCCATCAAATTGGCCGGGAAGAACACTGAAGCTTTCTTT. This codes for CAIKLAGKNTEAFF.

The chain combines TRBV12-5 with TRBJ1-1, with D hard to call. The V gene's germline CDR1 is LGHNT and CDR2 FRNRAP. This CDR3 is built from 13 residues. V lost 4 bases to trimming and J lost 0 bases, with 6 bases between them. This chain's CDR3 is CASGSSMNTEAFF. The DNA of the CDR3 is TGTGCTAGTGGTTCATCAATGAACACTGAAGCTTTCTTT.